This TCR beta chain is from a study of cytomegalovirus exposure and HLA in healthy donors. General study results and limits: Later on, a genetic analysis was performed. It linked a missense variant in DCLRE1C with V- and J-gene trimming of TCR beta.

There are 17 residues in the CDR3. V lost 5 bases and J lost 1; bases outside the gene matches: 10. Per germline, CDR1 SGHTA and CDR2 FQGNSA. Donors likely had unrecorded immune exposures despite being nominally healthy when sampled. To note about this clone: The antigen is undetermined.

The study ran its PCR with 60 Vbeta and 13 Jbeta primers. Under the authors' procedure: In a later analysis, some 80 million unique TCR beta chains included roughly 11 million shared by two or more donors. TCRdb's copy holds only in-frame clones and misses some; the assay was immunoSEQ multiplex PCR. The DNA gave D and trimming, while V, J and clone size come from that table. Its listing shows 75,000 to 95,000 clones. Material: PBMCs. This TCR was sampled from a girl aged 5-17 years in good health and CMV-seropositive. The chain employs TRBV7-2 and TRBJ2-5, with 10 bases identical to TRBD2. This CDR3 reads CASSPGGLAGAQETQYF. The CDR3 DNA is TGTGCCAGCAGCCCCGGGGGCCTAGCGGGGGCCCAAGAGACCCAGTACTTC.